The source of this T cell receptor (beta chain) is a study of shared clonotypes between healthy human individuals (dated by TCRdb to the early 2020s). Study-wide context: Two women and a few men aged 18 to 49 years were included in the cohort. Leukapheresis yielded between about 0.85 and 10 billion PBMCs per donor. The study deeply sequenced blood TCR repertoires of five healthy adults to estimate repertoire size and the extent of clonotype sharing between individuals. To increase sequencing depth and limit assay-specific biases, TCR repertoire library preparation and sequencing were carried out by different laboratories using diverse techniques. Broader findings and caveats from the paper: Sampling was restricted to blood, and TCR repertoires in tissue are likely to differ from TCR repertoires in blood. Based on pairwise subsampling, the degree of clonotype sharing among donors was expected to be affected by sequencing depth. Because the study included only a small number of donors, the genetic and exposure-history diversity represented was limited.

Using the deep immunoSEQ assay, multiplex PCR amplified TCR CDR3 regions from genomic DNA. For each cell subset, the extracted genomic DNA was distributed evenly across all wells of several immunoSEQ 96-well plates, and each plate served as one replicate. For unsorted PBMC, around 310 ng of genomic DNA, equivalent to approximately 30,000 T cell genomes, went into each replicate PCR. Ten immunoSEQ deep assay plates were used to sequence unsorted PBMC genomic DNA. Purified libraries were quantified with a Qubit 3.0 fluorometer, sized on a Bioanalyzer 2100, and re-quantified with the KAPA Library Quantification kit. Every immunoSEQ 96-well plate was sequenced on a separate single-read 150-cycle Illumina NextSeq 550 flow cell. In the paper's pipeline: Because the immunoSEQ output included only junctional sequences and no quality scores, the filtering could not be the same as the filtering used for full-length reads. To assign V/J genes and CDR3, sequences were annotated using PyIR, a Python wrapper for IgBLAST v1.9, with IMGT germline references. Reads were removed for weak V/J assignments (E-value above 1e-6), missing CDR3, stop codons, out-of-frame junctions, or ambiguous translated residues. V3J clonotypes were defined as sequences sharing the same inferred V gene, J gene, and CDR3 amino acid sequence. To compute the percentage overlap between repertoires, the number of shared unique clonotypes was divided by the size of the smaller repertoire. Repertoire richness was assessed with RTK rarefaction, the Chao1 estimator, and Recon v2.1 estimates of unobserved clonotypes. Here the immuneACCESS table is served through TCRdb, limited to in-frame sequences with V and J called. Missing clones are a known gap in these copies; in checked studies unresolved V genes cover under half, and the rest lacks a known reason. Clonal size and the V and J genes are those of that table, whereas D and trimming came from the DNA. In all, the sample holds 530,000 or so clones, and over 75% of those were seen once. The ten largest clones represent around an eighth of the sample.

To note about this clone: Its antigen specificity is not known. The record has no base qualities; no much larger clone is one base away.

V is pared back by 1 base and J by 6 bases, with 16 bases lying between the germline termini. Reading the germline V gene (reference sequence) gives CDR1 GTSNPN and CDR2 SVGIG. The cysteine opens and the phenylalanine closes a CDR3 of 15 amino acids. This entry keeps only the CDR3 DNA: 45 bases, framed from base 1. The donors were healthy, HIV-negative adults who had no recently reported acute infections or vaccinations. Every donor was a Caucasian adult living in Nashville, Tennessee, USA. For unsorted samples, around 90 million PBMCs were counted, and genomic DNA was extracted using the QIAamp DNA Blood Mini kit. After blood collection by leukapheresis, PBMCs were isolated using Ficoll-Histopaque density gradient centrifugation and then cryopreserved in the vapor phase of liquid nitrogen.

Sequencing was performed on PBMCs. Recombination joined TRBV30 with TRBJ2-1; no D gene is confidently identified. This clonotype was obtained from a woman aged 40 to 55 in good health. Some clones in this sample may be carry-over from other donors' samples. CDR3 reads: CAWSEAGYGLNEQFF. The DNA sequence is as follows: TGTGCCTGGAGTGAGGCAGGTTATGGCCTCAATGAGCAGTTCTTC. The entire variable domain, with the stretches around the CDR3 drawn from the reference TRBV30 and TRBJ2-1 proteins, is SQTIHQWPATLVQPVGSPLSLECTVEGTSNPNLYWYRQAAGRGLQLLFYSVGIGQISSEVPQNLSASRPQDRQFILSSKKLLLSDSGFYLCAWSEAGYGLNEQFFGPGTRLTVL.